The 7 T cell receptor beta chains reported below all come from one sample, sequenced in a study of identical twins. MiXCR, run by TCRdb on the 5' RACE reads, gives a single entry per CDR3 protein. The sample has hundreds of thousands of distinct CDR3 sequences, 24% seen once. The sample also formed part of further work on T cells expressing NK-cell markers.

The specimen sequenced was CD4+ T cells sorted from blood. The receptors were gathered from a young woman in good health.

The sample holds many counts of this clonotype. The CDR3 nucleotides are TGTGCCACAGGAGGGCAGGGGGCGGTGCATGGCTACACCTTC. This translates into CATGGQGAVHGYTF. This sequence joins TRBV12-3 or TRBV12-4 and TRBJ1-2, with 8 bases identical to TRBD1. CDR3 length: 14 residues. Trimming at V came to 10 bases and at J to 6 bases, leaving 13 bases not matched to a gene.

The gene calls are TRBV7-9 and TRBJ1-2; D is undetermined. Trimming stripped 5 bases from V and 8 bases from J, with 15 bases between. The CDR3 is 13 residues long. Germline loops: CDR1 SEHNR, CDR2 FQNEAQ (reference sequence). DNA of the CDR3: TGTGCCAGCAGCCCGGGCCGAGAGGTCGGCTACACCTTC. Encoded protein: CASSPGREVGYTF.

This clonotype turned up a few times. CDR3 in DNA: TGCGCCAGCAGCCAAGGACTAGCGGGACTCTACACAGATACGCAGTATTTT. It encodes CASSQGLAGLYTDTQYF. J is TRBJ2-3 and V is TRBV5-1, with 12 bases lining up with TRBD2. V shed 4 bases, J shed 2 bases, and the junction held 8 bases outside the gene matches. Germline CDR1 is SGHRS and CDR2 is YFSETQ. The CDR3 has 17 amino acids.

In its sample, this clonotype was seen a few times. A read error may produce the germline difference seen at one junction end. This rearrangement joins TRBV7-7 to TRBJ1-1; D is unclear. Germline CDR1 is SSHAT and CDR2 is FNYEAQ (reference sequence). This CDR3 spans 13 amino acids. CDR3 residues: CASSPEFVTEAFF. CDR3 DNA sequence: TGTGCTAGCAGTCCGGAATTCGTTACTGAAGCTTTCTTT.

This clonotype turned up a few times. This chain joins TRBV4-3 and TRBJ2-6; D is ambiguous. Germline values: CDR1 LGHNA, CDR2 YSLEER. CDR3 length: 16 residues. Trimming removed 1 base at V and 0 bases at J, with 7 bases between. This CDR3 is CASSQGADSGANVLTF. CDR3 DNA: TGCGCCAGCAGCCAAGGGGCCGACTCTGGGGCCAACGTCCTGACTTTC.

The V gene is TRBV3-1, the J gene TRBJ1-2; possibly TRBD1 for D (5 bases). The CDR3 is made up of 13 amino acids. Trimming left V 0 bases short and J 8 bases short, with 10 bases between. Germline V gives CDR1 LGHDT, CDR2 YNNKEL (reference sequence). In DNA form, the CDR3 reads TGTGCCAGCAGCCAAGAGGGCAGGGAAGGCTACACCTTC. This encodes CASSQEGREGYTF.

The CDR3, as DNA: TGCAGTGCTAGCGCCGACTGGGCGGGGTACGAGCAGTACTTC. It yields the protein CSASADWAGYEQYF. The chain carries TRBV20-1 and TRBJ2-7, with a possible D match to TRBD2 (6 bases). The CDR3 has 14 amino acids. Trimming removed 3 bases from V and 4 bases from J, with 16 bases in between. The germline CDR1 and CDR2 sequences are DFQATT and SNEGSKA (reference sequence).